This is a list of T cell receptor beta chains from one sample in a study of T cell repertoires in cytomegalovirus infection. TCRdb reanalysed the reads using MiXCR and keeps one entry per CDR3 protein. The sample yields some 200,000 distinct CDR3 sequences, 7.5% to 10% seen once. Sequencing used PBMCs. These receptor sequences come from a human donor in good health (CMV status not recorded). Some clones in this sample may be carry-over from other donors' samples. Both conserved end residues are part of each CDR3. Fields, in order: clone size, V gene, D gene, J gene, CDR3 DNA, CDR3 protein. The D gene is left open where the match is weak. Size tells how often a clone was seen (once, few, many) or the class of an expanded clone, and some rows leave it out.

-	TRBV7-9	-	TRBJ2-1	TGTGCCGAGGGGCTCAGTAACAATGAGCAGTTCTTC	CAEGLSNNEQFF
many	TRBV7-2	-	TRBJ2-7	TGTGCCAGCAGCTTAGGCAGGGGATACGAGCAGTACTTC	CASSLGRGYEQYF
many	TRBV7-9	TRBD1	TRBJ2-7	TGTGCCAGCAGCGCCACTGTTCCCGGGACAGGGGTCTACGAGCAGTACTTC	CASSATVPGTGVYEQYF
-	TRBV29-1	-	TRBJ2-1	TGCAGCGTCCCCAACATTAAGTTCTCCTACAATGAGCAGTTCTTC	CSVPNIKFSYNEQFF
many	TRBV29-1	TRBD2	TRBJ2-3	TGCAGCGCCGAAGGCGGGAGTGCGGCAGATACGCAGTATTTT	CSAEGGSAADTQYF
many	TRBV7-9	-	TRBJ2-7	TGTGCCAGCAGCCAACTGTTCGGGGTGACCTACGAGCAGTACTTC	CASSQLFGVTYEQYF
many	TRBV19	-	TRBJ2-1	TGTGCCAGTACCCAGGTTGGTGAGCAGTTCTTC	CASTQVGEQFF
many	TRBV6-2/TRBV6-3	-	TRBJ2-1	TGTGCCAGCAGCTCCACGGGGGTTAAGCAGTTCTTC	CASSSTGVKQFF
many	TRBV7-2	-	TRBJ2-1	TGTGCCAGCAGCACAAATAGTATGAGGGTTTCGAATGAGCAGTTCTTC	CASSTNSMRVSNEQFF
-	TRBV4-2	TRBD2	TRBJ2-7	TGTGCCAGCAGCCAACTTCGTCTAGCGGTCTACGAGCAGTACTTC	CASSQLRLAVYEQYF
few	TRBV5-5	-	TRBJ2-1	TGTGCCACCGGCCCTGGGGCGACGACAGATTACAATGAGCAGTTCTTC	CATGPGATTDYNEQFF
many	TRBV6-2/TRBV6-3	-	TRBJ2-7	TGTGCCAGCAGTTACCCTTCACCCGGGACCCTCAGCCCCTACGAGCAGTACTTC	CASSYPSPGTLSPYEQYF
few	TRBV2	-	TRBJ1-1	TGTGCCAGCAGGACCCAGGGCACTGAAGCTTTCTTT	CASRTQGTEAFF
few	TRBV28	TRBD1	TRBJ2-2	TGTGCCAGCAGTTTAGGGACAGGGGTCACCGGGGAGCTGTTTTTT	CASSLGTGVTGELFF
many	TRBV7-2	-	TRBJ2-1	TGTGCCAGCAGCTTAATGGGTGGGGGTTTCGGAAATGAGCAGTTCTTC	CASSLMGGGFGNEQFF
-	TRBV19	-	TRBJ2-7	TGTGCCACTCAAAATATGGCAGGCACCTACGAGCAGTACTTC	CATQNMAGTYEQYF
few	TRBV29-1	-	TRBJ2-1	TGCAGCGTTGAACCAGGGATCGATGAGCAGTTCTTC	CSVEPGIDEQFF
many	TRBV12-3/TRBV12-4	-	TRBJ1-2	TGTGCCAGCAGTTTAGCGAGAAGAGACAGGCACTATGGCTACACCTTC	CASSLARRDRHYGYTF
many	TRBV7-2	-	TRBJ2-5	TGTGCCAGCAGCTCCCCCTGGGAGGAGACCCAGTACTTC	CASSSPWEETQYF
-	TRBV12-3/TRBV12-4	-	TRBJ2-3	TGTGCCAGCAGTTTACCGGCGCCAGATACGCAGTATTTT	CASSLPAPDTQYF
-	TRBV9	TRBD2	TRBJ2-7	TGTGCCAGCAGCGTCGGGGGGGGTACCTACGAGCAGTACTTC	CASSVGGGTYEQYF
many	TRBV6-4	-	TRBJ2-1	TGTGCCAGCAGTGCAAGAGGAGGGGAGGCCGGCGATGAGCAGTTCTTC	CASSARGGEAGDEQFF
many	TRBV23-1	-	TRBJ2-7	TGCGCCAGCAGTCAATCATCGACAAGTGCCGAGCAGTACTTC	CASSQSSTSAEQYF
many	TRBV10-3	-	TRBJ2-3	TGTGCCATCAGTGAGGCGCCGGGGCGCACAGATACGCAGTATTTT	CAISEAPGRTDTQYF
-	TRBV18	-	TRBJ2-5	TGTGCCAGCTCACCACCTTCAGTAGAGACCCAGTACTTC	CASSPPSVETQYF
few	TRBV6-2/TRBV6-3	-	TRBJ2-1	TGTGCCAGCAGTCCCTCGGCTTTAACCTATGAGCAGTTCTTC	CASSPSALTYEQFF
many	TRBV7-2	-	TRBJ2-3	TGTGCCAGCAGCTTAGGGGTGGGAGCACACACAGATACGCAGTATTTT	CASSLGVGAHTDTQYF
many	TRBV7-2	-	TRBJ1-2	TGTGCCAGCAGCCAAGGCAGAGGATTCTCCTATGGCTACACCTTC	CASSQGRGFSYGYTF
-	TRBV5-1	-	TRBJ1-2	TGCGCCAGCAGCGGGGGGATCTATGGCTACACCTTC	CASSGGIYGYTF
many	TRBV14	-	TRBJ2-7	TGTGCCAGCAGCCAAGGCCTAGGGACTCCCAACGAGCAGTACTTC	CASSQGLGTPNEQYF
-	TRBV7-2	-	TRBJ2-2	TGTGCCAGCAGCTTGAAGGTCACCGGGGAGCTGTTTTTT	CASSLKVTGELFF
many	TRBV7-2	-	TRBJ1-2	TGTGCCAGCAGCTTAGTGGGCCAGGGCTTTGGCTACACCTTC	CASSLVGQGFGYTF
few	TRBV20-1	-	TRBJ1-2	TGCAGTGCTAAAAGGTCAGGGTACTATGGCTACACCTTC	CSAKRSGYYGYTF
many	TRBV19	-	TRBJ2-1	TGTGCCAGTAGTATTATCACAGGGAATGAGCAGTTCTTC	CASSIITGNEQFF
many	TRBV28	-	TRBJ2-1	TGTGCCAGCAGCTCAGGACAAAAGCGGGATGAGCAGTTCTTC	CASSSGQKRDEQFF
many	TRBV7-2	TRBD2	TRBJ2-6	TGTGCCAGCAGCCAGACTAGCGGGAGTTCTGGGGCCAACGTCCTGACTTTC	CASSQTSGSSGANVLTF
-	TRBV28	TRBD1	TRBJ2-1	TGTGCCAGCAGCAAGCCGGGACAGGCCTACAATGAGCAGTTCTTC	CASSKPGQAYNEQFF
many	TRBV6-1	-	TRBJ1-5	TGTGCCAGCAGTTCCGGGGCCGGCAATCAGCCCCAGCATTTT	CASSSGAGNQPQHF
many	TRBV7-2	-	TRBJ1-2	TGTGCCAGCAGACAGAGCGGGGCCTATGGCTACACCTTC	CASRQSGAYGYTF
many	TRBV7-3	TRBD2	TRBJ2-1	TGTGCCAGCAGCTCTCCCGCACTAGCGGGAGTCAATGAGCAGTTCTTC	CASSSPALAGVNEQFF
many	TRBV6-1	-	TRBJ1-5	TGTGCCAGCAGTGAAGGCAGGGACGGTTGGCAGCCCCAGCATTTT	CASSEGRDGWQPQHF
few	TRBV28	-	TRBJ2-3	TGTGCCAGCGAGGGGGTGGCCACAGATACGCAGTATTTT	CASEGVATDTQYF
-	TRBV6-2/TRBV6-3	-	TRBJ2-5	TGTGCCAGCAGTAACATTCTGGACGGCGGGGAGACCCAGTACTTC	CASSNILDGGETQYF
many	TRBV7-2	TRBD2	TRBJ2-7	TGTGCCAGCAGCATATCCGGGACTAGCGACTACGAGCAGTACTTC	CASSISGTSDYEQYF
few	TRBV30	-	TRBJ1-3	TGTGCCTGGAGCCGGCAGGGGACGTCTGGAAACACCATATATTTT	CAWSRQGTSGNTIYF
many	TRBV7-2	TRBD1	TRBJ1-2	TGTGCCAGCAGCTCCCGGGACAGGGTGTCAGGAAGTGGCTACACCTTC	CASSSRDRVSGSGYTF
many	TRBV7-2	-	TRBJ1-5	TGTGCCAGCAGCTCCCTCCTCGGGACAAGAAATCAGCCCCAGCATTTT	CASSSLLGTRNQPQHF
many	TRBV7-2	-	TRBJ2-7	TGTGCCAGCAGCTTAACCGGGACAACCTACTACGAGCAGTACTTC	CASSLTGTTYYEQYF
many	TRBV15	-	TRBJ2-7	TGTGCCACCAGCAGAGACATTTACGAGCAGTACTTC	CATSRDIYEQYF